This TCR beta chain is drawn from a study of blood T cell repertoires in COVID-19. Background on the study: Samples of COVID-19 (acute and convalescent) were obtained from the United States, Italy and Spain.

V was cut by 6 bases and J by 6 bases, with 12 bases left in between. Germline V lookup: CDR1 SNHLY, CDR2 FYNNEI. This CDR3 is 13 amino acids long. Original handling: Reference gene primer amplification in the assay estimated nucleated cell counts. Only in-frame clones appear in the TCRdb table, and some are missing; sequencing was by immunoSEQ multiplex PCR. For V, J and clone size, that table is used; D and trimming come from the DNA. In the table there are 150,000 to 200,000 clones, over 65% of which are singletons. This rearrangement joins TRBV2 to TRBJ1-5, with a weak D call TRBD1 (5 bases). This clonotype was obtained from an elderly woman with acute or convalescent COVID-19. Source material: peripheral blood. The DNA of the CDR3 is TGTGCCAGCAGAGATGGGGGGGTTCAGCCCCAGCATTTT. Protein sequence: CASRDGGVQPQHF.